This TCR beta chain was documented in a study of CD8 T cells in Susac syndrome. Study-level background: Treatment status at blood draw for the Susac syndrome patients was therapy-naive, corticosteroids, or intravenous immunoglobulin alone. General study points: Peak Susac CD8+ clonal expansion occurred in TEMRA cells and active patients.

Random hexamers were used to reverse transcribe 0.5 to 1 ug of RNA. MiXCR was run by TCRdb on the immunoSEQ multiplex PCR reads, yielding one entry per CDR3 protein. The sample lists tens of thousands of distinct CDR3 sequences, around 96% occurring once. Points on this clonotype: Its antigen is still unknown.

Peripheral blood CD8+ and CD4+ T cells were profiled by TCR beta sequencing. TEMRA cells were enriched by FACS, and CD4+ and CD8+ T cells were negatively isolated. The CDR3 covers 12 residues. The V end lost 1 base, the J end lost 6 bases, and 7 bases lay between the germline ends. The germline V gene encodes CDR1 SGHTA and CDR2 FQGNSA. The sequence came from a human donor with Susac syndrome. The sequenced sample was CD8+ T cells from PBMCs. The chain combines TRBV7-2 with TRBJ2-7; D may be TRBD1 or TRBD2 (5 bases each). CDR3 amino acids: CASSLGGGEQYF. The CDR3 DNA follows: TGTGCCAGCAGCTTAGGTGGGGGCGAGCAGTACTTC. Together with reference TRBV7-2 and TRBJ2-7, the CDR3 gives the full variable domain: GAGVSQSPSNKVTEKGKDVELRCDPISGHTALYWYRQSLGQGLEFLIYFQGNSAPDKSGLPSDRFSAERTGGSVSTLTIQRTQQEDSAVYLCASSLGGGEQYFGPGTRLTVT.